The next 23 T cell receptor beta chains were all read from a single sample in a study of blood T cell repertoires in COVID-19. Clones were sequenced by immunoSEQ multiplex PCR, and TCRdb holds only the in-frame ones, with some missing. The data show more than 110,000 clones, 84% seen once. Sequencing was done on a sample of peripheral blood. These receptors were collected from a human donor in a cohort sampled during active COVID-19.

The rearrangement links TRBV2 to TRBJ1-2; D is uncertain. V was trimmed by 3 bases and J by 4 bases, leaving 12 bases between them. Germline CDR1 and CDR2: SNHLY and FYNNEI. CDR3 size: 14 residues. CDR3: CASSDSGVSYGYTF. Written as DNA, the CDR3 is TGTGCCAGCAGTGATTCGGGAGTCTCCTATGGCTACACCTTC.

The CDR3 spells CASTRNGQGWETQYF. CDR3 DNA: TGTGCCAGTACCCGTAACGGGCAGGGATGGGAGACCCAGTACTTC. The gene calls are TRBV19 and TRBJ2-5, with D tentatively TRBD1 (5 bases). This CDR3 is built from 15 residues. The V and J ends lost 7 bases and 5 bases respectively, with 20 bases between them. The V gene's germline CDR1 is LNHDA and CDR2 SQIVND (reference sequence).

This chain connects TRBV7-2 to TRBJ1-6; D ambiguous. The V end was cut by 1 base, the J end by 7 bases, with 14 bases between. The CDR3 is 16 residues long. Looked up from germline, CDR1 is SGHTA and CDR2 is FQGNSA. CDR3: CASSLGLQSKNSPLHF. Here the CDR3 DNA reads TGTGCCAGCAGCTTAGGATTACAGTCAAAAAATTCACCCCTCCACTTT.

V gene TRBV19 combines with J gene TRBJ1-1, with D tentatively TRBD1 (6 bases). V lost 7 bases and J 3 bases, leaving 18 bases between the germline ends. This CDR3 is built from 15 residues. Germline assignment: CDR1 LNHDA and CDR2 SQIVND (reference sequence). CDR3 region: CASNRNDRLDTEAFF. The CDR3, as DNA: TGTGCCAGTAACCGAAACGACAGGTTGGACACTGAAGCTTTCTTT.

The chain has TRBV7-3 and TRBJ2-6; 9 nucleotides line up with TRBD1. Per germline, CDR1 SGHTA and CDR2 FQGTGA. CDR3 length: 18 residues. J was trimmed by 0 bases and V by 3 bases; bases with no gene match: 6. CDR3 loop: CASSFTGTGISGANVLTF. The CDR3 coding sequence is TGTGCCAGCAGCTTTACCGGGACAGGGATCTCTGGGGCCAACGTCCTGACTTTC.

As DNA, the CDR3 is TGCGCCAGCAGCTTGGTGCTAGCGGACACCGGGGAGCTGTTTTTT. Its translation is CASSLVLADTGELFF. V gene TRBV5-1 combines with J gene TRBJ2-2; TRBD2 matches at 7 bases. CDR1 is SGHRS, CDR2 YFSETQ, per germline. After removal of 0 bases from V and 3 bases from J, the junction contained 2 bases not matched to a gene. The CDR3 length is 15 residues.

The chain combines TRBV7-2 with TRBJ2-7; 9 bases are shared with TRBD2. Trimming cost V 1 base and J 6 bases; bases outside gene matches: 10. Germline assignment: CDR1 SGHTA and CDR2 FQGNSA. The CDR3 runs to 16 residues. The CDR3 DNA reads as TGTGCCAGCAGCTTAGATTTTAGCGGGGGCCTCTTCGAGCAGTACTTC. Amino acids: CASSLDFSGGLFEQYF. The whole variable domain, remainder taken from reference TRBV7-2 and TRBJ2-7, is GAGVSQSPSNKVTEKGKDVELRCDPISGHTALYWYRQSLGQGLEFLIYFQGNSAPDKSGLPSDRFSAERTGGSVSTLTIQRTQQEDSAVYLCASSLDFSGGLFEQYFGPGTRLTVT.

CDR3 sequence (DNA): TGTGCCAGCAGCCGCACCACCCTAAATACGCAGTATTTT. Its protein product is CASSRTTLNTQYF. V usage is TRBV7-2 and J usage is TRBJ2-3, with unresolved D. CDR3 length: 13 amino acids. Looked up from germline, CDR1 is SGHTA and CDR2 is FQGNSA. Trimming stripped 5 bases from V and 7 bases from J, with 13 bases between. Using reference TRBV7-2 and TRBJ2-3 for the parts outside the CDR3, the full variable domain is GAGVSQSPSNKVTEKGKDVELRCDPISGHTALYWYRQSLGQGLEFLIYFQGNSAPDKSGLPSDRFSAERTGGSVSTLTIQRTQQEDSAVYLCASSRTTLNTQYFGPGTRLTVL.

The chain has TRBV19 and TRBJ2-2; TRBD2 matches at 7 bases. V shed 10 bases, J shed 5 bases, and the junction held 7 bases outside the gene matches. The CDR3 sequence is 13 residues long. Germline CDR1 reads LNHDA; CDR2 reads SQIVND (reference sequence). CDR3 in amino acids: CAIREDGTGELFF. CDR3 nucleotide sequence: TGTGCCATCCGGGAGGACGGGACCGGGGAGCTGTTTTTT.

This sequence joins TRBV7-2 and TRBJ2-2; 8 bases match TRBD1. This CDR3 spans 16 amino acids. J lost 6 bases, V lost 7 bases, and 13 bases had no gene match. Germline loops: CDR1 SGHTA, CDR2 FQGNSA. For the CDR3, the DNA is TGTGCCAGCACCCACCGACAGGGGTCCGTTGCCGGGGAGCTGTTTTTT. Translated, it gives CASTHRQGSVAGELFF.

V usage is TRBV5-5 and J usage is TRBJ2-5; maybe TRBD2 (6 bases). CDR1 is SGHKS, CDR2 YYEKEE, per germline (reference sequence). The CDR3 has 15 residues. The V gene lost 4 bases and the J gene lost 5 bases, with 18 bases spanning the gap. This CDR3 is CASSPGDYRGETQYF. The DNA for the CDR3 is TGTGCCAGCAGCCCGGGGGATTACCGGGGCGAGACCCAGTACTTC.

V usage is TRBV5-1 and J usage is TRBJ2-7; 7 nucleotides match TRBD1. The ends lost 4 bases at V and 2 bases at J; junction bases unmatched: 9. The CDR3 totals 15 residues. Looked up from germline, CDR1 is SGHRS and CDR2 is YFSETQ. The CDR3 region is CASSLPRDSTYEQYF. CDR3 nucleotides: TGCGCCAGCAGCCTTCCACGGGACAGCACCTACGAGCAGTACTTC. The full variable domain, completed using reference TRBV5-1 and TRBJ2-7, is KAGVTQTPRYLIKTRGQQVTLSCSPISGHRSVSWYQQTPGQGLQFLFEYFSETQRNKGNFPGRFSGRQFSNSRSEMNVSTLELGDSALYLCASSLPRDSTYEQYFGPGTRLTVT.

This clone was seen repeatedly, ten times or more. The chain couples TRBV13 to TRBJ1-3; perhaps TRBD1 as D (5 bases). CDR1 is PRHDT and CDR2 is FYEKMQ in the germline V gene (reference sequence). The CDR3 has 13 amino acids. V was trimmed by 4 bases and J by 6 bases, leaving 10 bases between them. The CDR3 DNA reads as TGTGCCAGCAGCTATGGGGCACAAAACACCATATATTTT. This codes for CASSYGAQNTIYF.

The J gene is TRBJ2-1, the V gene TRBV5-4, with D possibly matching TRBD2 (5 bases). Germline loops: CDR1 SGHNT, CDR2 YYREEE (reference sequence). The germline V and J ends were trimmed by 0 bases and 10 bases, with 14 bases remaining between them. The CDR3 runs 14 residues. The CDR3 DNA is TGTGCCAGCAGCTTGGGACAAGCGGTTGGGGAGCAGTTCTTC. It yields the protein CASSLGQAVGEQFF.

This rearrangement joins TRBV4-1 to TRBJ2-7, with 9 bases fitting TRBD1. V gave up 3 bases and J gave up 3 bases; unmatched junction bases: 12. The CDR3 runs to 17 residues. CDR1 and CDR2 from the germline V gene are MGHRA and YSYEKL. CDR3 nucleotides: TGCGCCAGCAGCCAGTGGCCGGGACAGGGAGTTGGCTACGAGCAGTACTTC. Encoded protein: CASSQWPGQGVGYEQYF.

This chain uses TRBV4-2 with TRBJ2-3; TRBD2 matches 9 bases. J was trimmed by 3 bases and V by 3 bases; bases with no gene match: 10. The CDR3 runs 17 residues. Germline CDR1 LGHNA, CDR2 YNFKEQ. The CDR3 region is CASSQVSGGGATDTQYF. In DNA, the CDR3 is TGTGCCAGCAGCCAGGTCAGTGGCGGGGGGGCTACAGATACGCAGTATTTT.

The chain recombines TRBV2 with TRBJ2-1, with 7 bases fitting TRBD2. This CDR3 has 14 residues. Trimming took 11 bases from V and 0 from J; bases not matched to a gene: 7. CDR1 and CDR2 from the germline V gene are SNHLY and FYNNEI. The CDR3: CASSAGRSYNEQFF. The DNA for the CDR3 is TGTGCCTCCTCAGCGGGGCGCTCCTACAATGAGCAGTTCTTC.

The V and J genes are TRBV5-6 and TRBJ1-2; TRBD1 aligns across 8 bases. The junction had 3 bases not matched to a gene; V was cut back by 0 bases and J by 2 bases. There are 15 residues in the CDR3. Germline V gene sequence: CDR1 SGHDT, CDR2 YYEEEE. The CDR3 loop is CASSLVGQENYGYTF. The DNA for the CDR3 is TGTGCCAGCAGCTTGGTGGGACAGGAAAACTATGGCTACACCTTC.

The chain links TRBV6-5 to TRBJ1-2; D call uncertain. From germline, CDR1 is MNHEY and CDR2 SVGAGI. CDR3 length: 13 residues. V lost 6 bases and J lost 7, with 15 bases in between. This CDR3 reads CASSPRRRSGYTF. CDR3 nucleotide sequence: TGTGCCAGCAGCCCCAGGCGGAGGAGTGGCTACACCTTC.

The genes are TRBV6-1 and TRBJ1-6, with D perhaps matching TRBD1 (5 bases). In germline, CDR1 is MNHNS, CDR2 SASEGT. Trimming removed 3 bases from V and 0 bases from J, with 15 bases in between. This CDR3 contains 18 residues. CDR3 protein: CASSDGGLGTSYNSPLHF. The CDR3 DNA is TGTGCCAGCAGTGATGGAGGGTTGGGGACCTCCTATAATTCACCCCTCCACTTT.

The rearrangement uses TRBV18 and TRBJ2-5, with D tentatively TRBD1 (6 bases). CDR1 and CDR2 from the germline V gene are KGHSH and LQKENI. The CDR3 spans 13 residues. V gave up 2 bases and J gave up 5 bases, with 9 bases separating them. This CDR3 reads CASSPKQGETQYF. Written as DNA, the CDR3 is TGTGCCAGCTCACCAAAGCAGGGGGAGACCCAGTACTTC.

This chain uses TRBV6-5 with TRBJ1-1; TRBD1 agrees at 10 bases. The CDR3 sequence is 13 residues long. Looked up from germline, CDR1 is MNHEY and CDR2 is SVGAGI. V trimming: 6 bases; J trimming: 6 bases; junction bases outside the gene matches: 4. The CDR3 region is CASRDRGIAEAFF. The CDR3 nucleotides read TGTGCCAGCAGGGACAGGGGGATCGCTGAAGCTTTCTTT.

The chain uses TRBV6-5 and TRBJ2-1; D perhaps matches TRBD2 (6 bases). This CDR3 comprises 13 residues. Trimming pared 7 bases from V and 7 bases from J, leaving 14 bases between. CDR1 and CDR2 from the germline V gene are MNHEY and SVGAGI. In DNA form, the CDR3 reads TGTGCCAGCACCCCCGGTGGGAGGAATGAGCAGTTCTTC. Translation gives CASTPGGRNEQFF.